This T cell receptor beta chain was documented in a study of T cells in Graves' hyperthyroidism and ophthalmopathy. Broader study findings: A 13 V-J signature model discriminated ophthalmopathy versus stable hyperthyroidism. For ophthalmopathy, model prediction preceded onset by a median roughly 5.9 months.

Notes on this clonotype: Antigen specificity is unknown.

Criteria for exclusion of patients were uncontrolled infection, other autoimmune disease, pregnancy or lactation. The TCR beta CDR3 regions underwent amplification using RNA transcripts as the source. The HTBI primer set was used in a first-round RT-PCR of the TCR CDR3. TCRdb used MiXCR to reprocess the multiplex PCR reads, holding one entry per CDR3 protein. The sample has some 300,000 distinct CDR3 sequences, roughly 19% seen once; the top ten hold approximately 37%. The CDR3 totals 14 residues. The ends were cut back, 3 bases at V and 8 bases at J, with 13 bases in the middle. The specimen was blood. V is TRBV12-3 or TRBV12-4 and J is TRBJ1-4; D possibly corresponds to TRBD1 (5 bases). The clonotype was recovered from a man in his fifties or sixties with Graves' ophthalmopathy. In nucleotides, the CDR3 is TGTGCCAGCAGTTTTAGGGGACCTGAAGAAAAACTGTTTTTT. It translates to CASSFRGPEEKLFF.